This T cell receptor (beta chain) comes out of a study of vaccination effects on CD4 cells after COVID-19. Study-wide findings and caveats: Recruitment yielded few convalescent patients, and the study had no early post-infection timepoints.

Germline V gene sequence: CDR1 LGHNA, CDR2 YNFKEQ. Trimming cost V 1 base and J 4 bases, with 18 bases left between them. CDR3 size: 17 residues. CD4+ T cells specific for antigen were expanded with viral peptide pools by the ViraFEST assay before sequencing. Having been cultured for roughly 9 days, the cells underwent CD4+ T cell isolation. None of these healthy vaccinees had been infected with SARS-CoV-2 before vaccination. In the cultures, half the medium was exchanged for IL-2 medium on days 3 and 7. The table came from immunoSEQ multiplex PCR; TCRdb's copy has only in-frame clones and leaves some out. The table shows about 52,000 clones, with just under 80% occurring only once. This clone was seen only a few times. Antigen unknown.

The sequence was collected from a human donor who received a COVID-19 vaccine. The sequences come from CD4+ T cells from PBMCs cultured with HCoV-OC43 spike peptides, collected before COVID-19 vaccination. Described subset: HCoV-OC43 spike overlapping peptide pool stimulation. This chain connects TRBV4-2 to TRBJ2-3; weak D call: TRBD2 (6 bases). The CDR3 protein is CASSQGPLAGSADTQYF. CDR3 sequence (DNA): TGTGCCAGCAGCCAAGGTCCTCTGGCGGGGAGCGCAGATACGCAGTATTTT.